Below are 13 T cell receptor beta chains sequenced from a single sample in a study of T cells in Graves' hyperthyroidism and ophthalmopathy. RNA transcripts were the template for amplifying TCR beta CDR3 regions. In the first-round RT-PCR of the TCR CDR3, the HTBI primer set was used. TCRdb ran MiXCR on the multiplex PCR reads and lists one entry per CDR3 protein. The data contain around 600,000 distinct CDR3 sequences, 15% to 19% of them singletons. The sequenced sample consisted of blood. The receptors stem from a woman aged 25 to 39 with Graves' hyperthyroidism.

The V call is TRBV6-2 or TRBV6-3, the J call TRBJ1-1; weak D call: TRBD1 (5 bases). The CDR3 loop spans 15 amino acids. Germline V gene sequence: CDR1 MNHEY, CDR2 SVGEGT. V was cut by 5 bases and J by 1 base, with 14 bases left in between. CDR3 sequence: CASSDPTGGNTEAFF. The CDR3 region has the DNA TGTGCCAGCAGTGACCCAACTGGGGGGAACACTGAAGCTTTCTTT.

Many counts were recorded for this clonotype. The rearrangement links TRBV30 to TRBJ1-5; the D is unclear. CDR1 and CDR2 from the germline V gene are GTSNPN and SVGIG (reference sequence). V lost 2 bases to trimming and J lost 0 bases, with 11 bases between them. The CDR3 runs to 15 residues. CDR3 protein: CAWSIGKHSNQPQHF. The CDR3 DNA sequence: TGTGCCTGGAGTATCGGAAAACATAGCAATCAGCCCCAGCATTTT.

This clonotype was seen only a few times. CDR3 loop: CASSARTGRGYYGYTF. The DNA of the CDR3 is TGTGCCAGCAGCGCACGGACAGGGAGGGGTTACTATGGCTACACCTTC. The chain couples TRBV9 to TRBJ1-2; 8 nucleotides align to TRBD1. The CDR3 is 16 amino acids. Germline lookup yields CDR1 SGDLS and CDR2 YYNGEE. V lost 3 bases, J lost 3 bases, and 10 bases stayed unmatched.

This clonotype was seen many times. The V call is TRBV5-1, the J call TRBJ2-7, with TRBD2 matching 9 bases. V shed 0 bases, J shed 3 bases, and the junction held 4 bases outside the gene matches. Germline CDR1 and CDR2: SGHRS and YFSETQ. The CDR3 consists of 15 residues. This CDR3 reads CASSLGSGSFYEQYF. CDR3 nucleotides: TGCGCCAGCAGCTTGGGTAGCGGGAGCTTCTACGAGCAGTACTTC.

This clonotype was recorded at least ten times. CDR3 sequence: CASSLAGWVNEQFF. The CDR3, as DNA: TGTGCCAGCAGCTTAGCGGGATGGGTCAATGAGCAGTTCTTC. This sequence joins TRBV5-5 and TRBJ2-1; 7 bases match TRBD2. This CDR3 is built from 14 residues. Trimming cost V 2 bases and J 6 bases; bases outside gene matches: 5. CDR1 SGHKS and CDR2 YYEKEE come from the germline V gene (reference sequence). The complete variable domain, with remaining parts taken from reference TRBV5-5 and TRBJ2-1, reads DAGVTQSPTHLIKTRGQQVTLRCSPISGHKSVSWYQQVLGQGPQFIFQYYEKEERGRGNFPDRFSARQFPNYSSELNVNALLLGDSALYLCASSLAGWVNEQFFGPGTRLTVL.

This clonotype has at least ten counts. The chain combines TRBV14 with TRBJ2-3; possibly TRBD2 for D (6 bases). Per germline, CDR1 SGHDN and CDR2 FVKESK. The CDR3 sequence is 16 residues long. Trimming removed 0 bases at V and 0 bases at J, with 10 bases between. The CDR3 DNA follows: TGTGCCAGCAGCCAAGAAAGGCGGGGTAGCACAGATACGCAGTATTTT. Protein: CASSQERRGSTDTQYF.

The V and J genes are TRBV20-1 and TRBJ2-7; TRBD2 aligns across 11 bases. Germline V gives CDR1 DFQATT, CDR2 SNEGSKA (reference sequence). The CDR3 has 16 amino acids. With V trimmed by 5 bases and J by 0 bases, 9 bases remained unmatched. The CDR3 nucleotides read TGCAGTGCTTCCGGGACTAGCGGACTAAGCTCCTACGAGCAGTACTTC. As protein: CSASGTSGLSSYEQYF.

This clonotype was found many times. CDR3 DNA sequence: TGTGCCAGCACAGTGGGGAGGGGCGGGCCCTACGAGCAGTACTTC. Its protein is CASTVGRGGPYEQYF. This sequence joins TRBV6-1 and TRBJ2-7; 7 positions match TRBD2. V trimming: 7 bases; J trimming: 2 bases; junction bases outside the gene matches: 11. The CDR3 is 15 amino acids. Germline V gene lookup returns CDR1 MNHNS and CDR2 SASEGT.

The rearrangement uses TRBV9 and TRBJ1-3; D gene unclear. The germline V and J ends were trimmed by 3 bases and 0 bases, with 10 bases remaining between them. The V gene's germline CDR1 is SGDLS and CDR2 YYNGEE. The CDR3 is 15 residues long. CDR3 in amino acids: CASSEGRNSGNTIYF. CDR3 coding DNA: TGTGCCAGCAGCGAAGGACGGAACTCTGGAAACACCATATATTTT.

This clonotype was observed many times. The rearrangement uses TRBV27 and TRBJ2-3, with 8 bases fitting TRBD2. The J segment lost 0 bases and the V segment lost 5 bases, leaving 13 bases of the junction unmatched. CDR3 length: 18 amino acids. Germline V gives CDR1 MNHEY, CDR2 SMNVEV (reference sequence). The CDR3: CASSPAGSGGPSTDTQYF. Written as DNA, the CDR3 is TGTGCCAGCAGTCCAGCAGGGAGCGGGGGACCTAGCACAGATACGCAGTATTTT.

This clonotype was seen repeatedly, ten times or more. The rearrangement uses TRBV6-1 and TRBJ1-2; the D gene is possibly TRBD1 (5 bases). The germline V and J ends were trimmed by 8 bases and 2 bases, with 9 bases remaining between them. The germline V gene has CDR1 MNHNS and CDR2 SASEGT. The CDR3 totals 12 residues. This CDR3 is CASVSGNYGYTF. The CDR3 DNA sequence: TGTGCCAGCGTTTCAGGGAACTATGGCTACACCTTC.

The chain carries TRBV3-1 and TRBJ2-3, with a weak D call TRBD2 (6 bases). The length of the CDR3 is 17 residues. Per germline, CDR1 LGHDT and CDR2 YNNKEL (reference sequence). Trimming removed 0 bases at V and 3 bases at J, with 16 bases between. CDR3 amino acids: CASSQDIGVEGTDTQYF. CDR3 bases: TGTGCCAGCAGCCAAGATATAGGGGTGGAGGGGACAGATACGCAGTATTTT.

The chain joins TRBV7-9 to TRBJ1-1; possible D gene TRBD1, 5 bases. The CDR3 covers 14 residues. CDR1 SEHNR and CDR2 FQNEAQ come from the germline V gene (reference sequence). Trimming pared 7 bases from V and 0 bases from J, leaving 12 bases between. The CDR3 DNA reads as TGTGCCAGCATCCGGACGACAGTGAACACTGAAGCTTTCTTT. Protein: CASIRTTVNTEAFF.